This record concerns one T cell receptor (beta chain) sequence. The ends were cut back, 4 bases at V and 11 bases at J, with 12 bases in the middle. The CDR3 runs 12 residues. CDR1 SGHTA and CDR2 FQGNSA come from the germline V gene. Assay used: immunoSEQ multiplex PCR; TCRdb lists only in-frame clones, some missing. This sample has under 200,000 clones, with just over 90% found just once. The data were obtained in a study of T cell responses to AZD1222 COVID-19 vaccine. The chain uses TRBV7-2 and TRBJ1-5, with TRBD1 as a possible D gene (5 bases). The receptor was derived from an adult who received the AZD1222 COVID-19 vaccine. The specimen was peripheral blood, collected 28 days after the second AZD1222 dose. The CDR3 DNA reads as TGTGCCAGCAGCTCCCGAGTGGGGGCCCAGCATTTT. Protein sequence: CASSSRVGAQHF.